One sample yielded the 30 T cell receptor beta chains listed below, sequenced in a study of T-cell reconstitution after alpha-beta-depleted transplantation in children. Preparation of the TCRbeta library used unique molecular identifiers. TCRdb re-called the PCR reads through MiXCR, storing one row per CDR3 protein. Of more than 75,000 distinct CDR3 sequences in the sample, 23% were seen once. The sequences come from PBMCs, collected before TCRalphabeta/CD19-depleted stem cell transplant. The receptors were sampled from a boy under 10 years old with acute lymphoblastic leukemia, due to receive a stem cell transplant.

This clonotype has more than one count but fewer than ten. This chain links TRBV9 with TRBJ2-3; 10 bases fit TRBD2. The junction had 7 bases not matched to a gene; V was cut back by 3 bases and J by 3 bases. Germline-derived CDR1 and CDR2 are SGDLS and YYNGEE. This CDR3 comprises 16 residues. The CDR3 DNA is TGTGCCAGCAGCGCAAGACTAGCGGGCTCTACAGATACGCAGTATTTT. Its protein product is CASSARLAGSTDTQYF.

This clonotype was detected only a few times. V and J are TRBV28 and TRBJ2-7; 11 nucleotides agree with TRBD2. The CDR3 extends over 14 amino acids. With 3 bases clipped from V and 6 bases from J, the junction kept 4 bases outside the gene matches. Per the germline V gene, CDR1 is MDHEN and CDR2 is SYDVKM. The CDR3 bases are TGTGCCAGCAGTTTCAGGACTAGCGGGCTCGAGCAGTACTTC. Its protein is CASSFRTSGLEQYF.

This rearrangement joins TRBV6-1 to TRBJ1-5; 7 positions match TRBD1. The CDR3 loop spans 13 amino acids. Germline CDR1 and CDR2: MNHNS and SASEGT. J gave up 3 bases and V 10 bases, and 6 bases lay outside the gene matches. The CDR3 DNA sequence: TGTGCCACCCGAGGGGGCTTCAATCAGCCCCAGCATTTT. This translates into CATRGGFNQPQHF.

The chain combines TRBV9 with TRBJ1-2, with D maybe TRBD1 (6 bases). Trimming stripped 3 bases from V and 3 bases from J, with 15 bases between. CDR3 length: 15 amino acids. In germline, CDR1 is SGDLS, CDR2 YYNGEE. CDR3: CASSAGEGGDYGYTF. The CDR3 DNA follows: TGTGCCAGCAGCGCCGGTGAGGGGGGCGACTATGGCTACACCTTC.

This chain connects TRBV6-5 to TRBJ1-5; 8 bases line up with TRBD1. Germline V gives CDR1 MNHEY, CDR2 SVGAGI. CDR3 length equals 15 residues. J was trimmed by 4 bases and V by 4 bases; bases with no gene match: 6. The CDR3 sequence is CASSSQGAKNQPQHF. The CDR3 DNA reads TGTGCCAGCAGTTCGCAGGGGGCTAAGAATCAGCCCCAGCATTTT.

This clonotype was detected a few times. The chain carries TRBV5-4 and TRBJ2-5, with TRBD2 matching 7 bases. The CDR3 length is 16 residues. V shed 4 bases and J 3 bases; nucleotides not matched to a gene: 12. Germline CDR1 SGHNT, CDR2 YYREEE (reference sequence). The CDR3 reads CASSPYAGASKETQYF. The CDR3 DNA follows: TGTGCCAGCAGCCCTTACGCGGGAGCCTCGAAAGAGACCCAGTACTTC.

The chain employs TRBV12-3 or TRBV12-4 and TRBJ2-2; 8 positions agree with TRBD2. J lost 5 bases, V lost 6 bases, and 14 bases had no gene match. CDR3 length: 17 residues. CDR3 DNA sequence: TGTGCCAGCAGCCACCTCTTTCAGCGGGAGAGGACCGGGGAGCTGTTTTTT. Translating gives CASSHLFQRERTGELFF.

This clonotype was detected only a few times. This chain connects TRBV5-5 to TRBJ2-5; D is perhaps TRBD2 (6 bases). This CDR3 has 15 amino acids. Deletions cut 3 bases from V and 1 base from J, with 13 bases between. The germline V gene encodes CDR1 SGHKS and CDR2 YYEKEE (reference sequence). CDR3 in DNA: TGTGCCAGCAGCTGGTATTCTAGCGTCCAAGAGACCCAGTACTTC. Amino acid sequence: CASSWYSSVQETQYF. Variable domain in full (rest from reference TRBV5-5 and TRBJ2-5): DAGVTQSPTHLIKTRGQQVTLRCSPISGHKSVSWYQQVLGQGPQFIFQYYEKEERGRGNFPDRFSARQFPNYSSELNVNALLLGDSALYLCASSWYSSVQETQYFGPGTRLLVL.

The chain is built from TRBV6-1 and TRBJ2-1, with TRBD2 identical over 7 bases. J lost 8 bases, V lost 1 base, and 8 bases had no gene match. Germline loops: CDR1 MNHNS, CDR2 SASEGT. The CDR3 has 15 amino acids. The CDR3 DNA sequence: TGTGCCAGCAGTGAAGGTATGTCTAGCGGAGATGAGCAGTTCTTC. Protein product: CASSEGMSSGDEQFF.

This clonotype occurred a few times. J is TRBJ2-2 and V is TRBV20-1; no clear D gene. The CDR3 is 12 amino acids. V dropped 6 bases and J dropped 7 bases, with 12 bases sitting between them. Germline V gene data show CDR1 as DFQATT and CDR2 as SNEGSKA (reference sequence). The CDR3 here is CSATDPGGELFF. The CDR3 DNA sequence: TGCAGTGCAACGGACCCGGGCGGGGAGCTGTTTTTT.

The chain couples TRBV28 to TRBJ2-5, with D unresolved. The V gene lost 6 bases and the J gene lost 2 bases, with 13 bases spanning the gap. The length of the CDR3 is 14 residues. Germline CDR1 is MDHEN and CDR2 is SYDVKM. The CDR3 is CASSRSQAQETQYF. For the CDR3, the DNA is TGTGCCAGCAGCCGATCACAAGCTCAAGAGACCCAGTACTTC.

CDR3 sequence reads: CSASLERHFQDTQYF. In DNA form, the CDR3 reads TGCAGTGCTAGTTTAGAGCGGCACTTTCAAGATACGCAGTATTTT. The chain has TRBV20-1 and TRBJ2-3; maybe TRBD2 (5 bases). The germline V gene encodes CDR1 DFQATT and CDR2 SNEGSKA (reference sequence). Trimming shortened V by 3 bases and J by 5 bases, and 18 bases separated the two germline ends. The CDR3 is made up of 15 amino acids.

Turning to this clonotype: This could be a read error, since a much larger clone is one nucleotide away. The chain employs TRBV5-1 and TRBJ2-2; D is unresolved. The CDR3 extends over 14 amino acids. CDR1 is SGHRS and CDR2 is YFSETQ in the germline V gene. CDR3 in amino acids: CAGSYRPSTGELFF. CDR3 nucleotides: TGCGCCGGCAGCTACAGACCGAGCACCGGGGAGCTGTTTTTT.

The chain joins TRBV12-3 or TRBV12-4 to TRBJ2-3; D unresolved. CDR3 length: 15 amino acids. The V end was cut by 1 base, the J end by 2 bases, with 10 bases between. This CDR3 reads CASSLGPQPTDTQYF. In DNA form, the CDR3 reads TGTGCCAGCAGTTTAGGTCCGCAACCCACAGATACGCAGTATTTT.

This clonotype was seen at least ten times. The rearrangement joins TRBV4-1 to TRBJ2-7; 10 bases fit TRBD1. This CDR3 spans 14 amino acids. V lost 4 bases to trimming and J lost 4 bases; unmatched junction nucleotides: 4. The germline V gene encodes CDR1 MGHRA and CDR2 YSYEKL. CDR3 in amino acids: CASSRLGQGYEQYF. In DNA form, the CDR3 reads TGCGCCAGCAGCCGGTTGGGACAGGGGTACGAGCAGTACTTC.

This rearrangement joins TRBV20-1 to TRBJ1-5; TRBD1 matches 7 bases. The CDR3 sequence is 14 residues long. After removal of 0 bases from V and 3 bases from J, the junction contained 2 bases not matched to a gene. Germline lookup yields CDR1 DFQATT and CDR2 SNEGSKA (reference sequence). The CDR3 sequence is CSARDGTVNQPQHF. CDR3 bases: TGCAGTGCTAGAGATGGGACAGTCAATCAGCCCCAGCATTTT.

There are many counts of this clonotype. The DNA of the CDR3 is TGTGCCAGCAGTTTAACCGGAGGGGCCACTGAGCAGTTCTTC. This sequence encodes CASSLTGGATEQFF. This rearrangement joins TRBV12-3 or TRBV12-4 to TRBJ2-1; D may be TRBD2 (6 bases). The CDR3 sequence is 14 residues long. With 2 bases removed from V and 9 bases from J, the gap between germline ends came to 14 bases.

By share of the sample, this clonotype is large. The genes are TRBV29-1 and TRBJ2-1; 10 bases match TRBD1. This CDR3 is 13 amino acids long. Trimming removed 6 bases from V and 5 bases from J; junction bases left unmatched: 4. Germline CDR1 and CDR2: SQVTM and ANQGSEA. Written as DNA, the CDR3 is TGCAGCGTGGGACAGGGGCCGGACAATGAGCAGTTCTTC. It codes for CSVGQGPDNEQFF.

In DNA, the CDR3 is TGTGCCAGCAGCTTTTGGACTAGCGGAGGGGAGAGCTCCTACAATGAGCAGTTCTTC. This sequence encodes CASSFWTSGGESSYNEQFF. This chain joins TRBV5-6 and TRBJ2-1; 10 bases map to TRBD2. The CDR3 loop spans 19 amino acids. V lost 2 bases and J lost 0; bases outside the gene matches: 11. Germline CDR1 reads SGHDT; CDR2 reads YYEEEE.

The rearrangement uses TRBV5-1 and TRBJ1-1; D uncertain. The V end was cut by 1 base, the J end by 4 bases, with 8 bases between. Germline CDR1 reads SGHRS; CDR2 reads YFSETQ. This CDR3 has 13 amino acids. DNA of the CDR3: TGCGCCAGCAGCTTGTTGGAGGGCACTGAAGCTTTCTTT. Translation gives CASSLLEGTEAFF.

This clonotype was recorded a few times. The genes are TRBV5-6 and TRBJ2-1; D assignment may be TRBD1 or TRBD2 (5 bases each). Germline-derived CDR1 and CDR2 are SGHDT and YYEEEE. The CDR3 spans 15 residues. With 2 bases removed from V and 5 bases from J, the gap between germline ends came to 14 bases. CDR3 sequence (DNA): TGTGCCAGCAGCTTTTGGGGACCGCCCGACAATGAGCAGTTCTTC. Amino acid sequence: CASSFWGPPDNEQFF. Full variable domain (missing parts from reference TRBV5-6 and TRBJ2-1): DAGVTQSPTHLIKTRGQQVTLRCSPKSGHDTVSWYQQALGQGPQFIFQYYEEEERQRGNFPDRFSGHQFPNYSSELNVNALLLGDSALYLCASSFWGPPDNEQFFGPGTRLTVL.

In its sample, this clonotype was seen a few times. This chain links TRBV12-3 or TRBV12-4 with TRBJ1-1; D unclear. Between the trimmed V and J ends, which lost 6 bases and 1 base, there was a span of 9 bases. This CDR3 has 13 amino acids. This CDR3 is CASSLWENTEAFF. In DNA, the CDR3 is TGTGCCAGCAGCCTTTGGGAGAACACTGAAGCTTTCTTT.

Ten or more counts support this clonotype. The chain is built from TRBV7-9 and TRBJ2-7, with D maybe TRBD1 (7 bases). There are 15 residues in the CDR3. V shed 5 bases and J shed 0 bases, with 14 bases lying between them. The germline CDR1 and CDR2 sequences are SEHNR and FQNEAQ (reference sequence). The CDR3 protein is CASSGGDRRSYEQYF. CDR3 nucleotide sequence: TGTGCCAGCAGCGGCGGGGACAGACGCTCCTACGAGCAGTACTTC.

The chain links TRBV2 to TRBJ1-6, with D unresolved. The CDR3 contains 15 residues. The V gene lost 4 bases and the J gene lost 7 bases, with 14 bases spanning the gap. Germline lookup yields CDR1 SNHLY and CDR2 FYNNEI. In nucleotides, the CDR3 is TGTGCCAGCAGTGTTGCGGTTACGGGGAATTCACCCCTCCACTTT. Encoded protein: CASSVAVTGNSPLHF. Variable domain in full (rest from reference TRBV2 and TRBJ1-6): EPEVTQTPSHQVTQMGQEVILRCVPISNHLYFYWYRQILGQKVEFLVSFYNNEISEKSEIFDDQFSVERPDGSNFTLKIRSTKLEDSAMYFCASSVAVTGNSPLHFGNGTRLTVT.

This clonotype has ten or more counts. The rearrangement links TRBV5-1 to TRBJ2-7, with 8 bases that match TRBD2. Germline V gene data show CDR1 as SGHRS and CDR2 as YFSETQ. The junction had 9 bases not matched to a gene; V was cut back by 7 bases and J by 6 bases. The CDR3 extends over 13 amino acids. CDR3: CASRAGAGFEQYF. In DNA form, the CDR3 reads TGCGCCAGCCGAGCGGGAGCGGGTTTCGAGCAGTACTTC.

V usage is TRBV14 and J usage is TRBJ1-6; perhaps TRBD1 as D (5 bases). The germline V gene has CDR1 SGHDN and CDR2 FVKESK. The CDR3 length is 15 residues. Deletions cut 0 bases from V and 10 bases from J, with 13 bases between. The CDR3 here is CASSQEVGAGSPLHF. The CDR3 DNA is TGTGCCAGCAGCCAAGAAGTTGGGGCTGGGTCACCCCTCCACTTT.

The chain recombines TRBV6-5 with TRBJ1-3; a possible D gene is TRBD1 (6 bases). Deletions cut 2 bases from V and 6 bases from J, with 17 bases between. The CDR3 is 16 amino acids. Per germline, CDR1 MNHEY and CDR2 SVGAGI. CDR3 in amino acids: CASSYTEDWGANTIYF. In nucleotides, the CDR3 is TGTGCCAGCAGTTACACCGAGGACTGGGGGGCAAACACCATATATTTT.

This clonotype was observed many times. The CDR3 sequence is CASSEIAGSVEQYF. The CDR3 bases are TGTGCCAGCAGCGAGATAGCGGGATCGGTCGAGCAGTACTTC. V and J are TRBV9 and TRBJ2-7; TRBD2 matches 8 bases. The CDR3 is made up of 14 amino acids. CDR1 and CDR2 (germline): SGDLS, YYNGEE. With 3 bases clipped from V and 6 bases from J, the junction kept 8 bases outside the gene matches.

This clonotype was recorded a few times. The genes are TRBV9 and TRBJ1-3; D possibly corresponds to TRBD1 (6 bases). Trimming cost V 0 bases and J 3 bases, with 10 bases left between them. Germline V CDR1 and CDR2: SGDLS, YYNGEE. This CDR3 is 15 amino acids long. The CDR3 sequence is CASSVDPGDGNTIYF. The DNA for the CDR3 is TGTGCCAGCAGCGTAGACCCAGGGGATGGAAACACCATATATTTT.

This clonotype was observed a handful of times. This chain joins TRBV7-2 and TRBJ1-5, with 8 bases that match TRBD1. The CDR3 runs to 15 residues. J gave up 4 bases and V 4 bases, and 6 bases lay outside the gene matches. CDR1 and CDR2 (germline): SGHTA, FQGNSA. CDR3 region: CASSSTGQANQPQHF. The CDR3 DNA reads as TGTGCCAGCAGCTCCACGGGACAGGCAAATCAGCCCCAGCATTTT.